This T cell receptor (beta chain) was observed in a study of a mutant IDH1 vaccine in newly diagnosed glioma. Study-level information: Previous care, which was radiotherapy, temozolomide, or both, most often involved both. Study outcomes and limitations: It seemed that pseudoprogression was not linked to changes in the top peripheral T cell clonotypes.

With 5 bases clipped from V and 4 bases from J, the junction kept 4 bases outside the gene matches. Germline V gene lookup returns CDR1 SNHLY and CDR2 FYNNEI. The CDR3 loop spans 14 amino acids. Documented time point: baseline, week 1 (first vaccination visit). The treatment: pre-vaccination baseline after standard-of-care therapy. A word on this clone: Its antigen is undetermined.

Clones were read by immunoSEQ multiplex PCR, and TCRdb kept only the in-frame ones, dropping some. Among around 92,000 clones, about 90% were seen once, and the ten largest hold around 0.6%. Sequencing used PBMCs, obtained from a glioma patient treated with radiotherapy, temozolomide or both. V is TRBV2 and J is TRBJ2-5, with TRBD1 matching 10 bases. The clonotype comes from a woman aged 45-60 years with glioma. The DNA of the CDR3 is TGTGCCAGCAGTAGACAGGGGGCCGGAGAGACCCAGTACTTC. As protein: CASSRQGAGETQYF.